This T cell receptor (beta chain) was observed in a study of OX40 agonist ivuxolimab in advanced cancers. Across the whole study: Patients received ivuxolimab, an intravenous treatment, every 2 weeks at 0.01 to 10 mg/kg. Patients achieving partial responses numbered three: one hepatocellular carcinoma case and two cutaneous melanoma cases.

Study conclusions and caveats: CD8+ T cells (on average) carried more expanded clones than CD4+ T cells.

V was shortened by 0 bases and J by 11 bases, with 13 bases between the two germline ends. CDR1 MGHRA and CDR2 YSYEKL come from the germline V gene. The CDR3 spans 13 residues. Method: immunoSEQ multiplex PCR; TCRdb's copy keeps in-frame clones and lacks some. The sample holds some 77,000 clones, roughly 88% seen once. With respect to this clone: Its antigen remains unknown.

The J gene is TRBJ1-2, the V gene TRBV4-1, with a weak D call TRBD1 (6 bases). The sample here was CD4+ or CD8+ T cells sorted from blood, taken in a trial of the OX40 agonist ivuxolimab. The receptor's source is an adult with an advanced solid tumor such as melanoma, head and neck, liver or kidney cancer. DNA for the CDR3: TGCGCCAGCAGCCAAGAACACAGGGAGGAGTACACCTTC. Translation: CASSQEHREEYTF.